These 27 T cell receptor beta chains came from one sample sequenced in a study of Tregs in tolerant kidney transplant recipients. Clones were sequenced by immunoSEQ multiplex PCR, and TCRdb holds only the in-frame ones, with some missing. The sample includes over 60,000 clones, roughly 98% of them seen just once. This material consisted of CD4+ T cells from blood, taken before the transplant. Source of these receptors: a human donor who received a combined kidney and bone marrow transplant.

This sequence joins TRBV6-5 and TRBJ1-3; 7 bases line up with TRBD1. The CDR3 extends over 15 amino acids. Losses at the gene ends were 6 bases for V and 0 bases for J; bases not matched to a gene: 5. From germline, CDR1 is MNHEY and CDR2 SVGAGI. The CDR3 DNA follows: TGTGCCAGCAGATTACAGGGGTCCTCTGGAAACACCATATATTTT. Its translation: CASRLQGSSGNTIYF.

V gene TRBV11-2 combines with J gene TRBJ2-1, with D possibly matching TRBD1 (5 bases). CDR1 is SGHAT and CDR2 is FQNNGV in the germline V gene. Trimming pared 3 bases from V and 0 bases from J, leaving 12 bases between. The CDR3 has 16 amino acids. In DNA, the CDR3 is TGTGCCAGCAGCTTTCAGGGCGTCCGCTCCTACAATGAGCAGTTCTTC. Its translation: CASSFQGVRSYNEQFF.

CDR3 sequence: CASSGASRYTGELFF. DNA for the CDR3: TGTGCCAGCAGTGGGGCTAGCAGGTACACCGGGGAGCTGTTTTTT. This sequence joins TRBV2 and TRBJ2-2, with D perhaps TRBD2 (5 bases). The CDR3 runs 15 residues. The ends were cut back, 4 bases at V and 3 bases at J, with 12 bases in the middle. In germline, CDR1 is SNHLY, CDR2 FYNNEI.

V gene TRBV28 combines with J gene TRBJ2-1; 12 bases fit TRBD1. Germline V gene sequence: CDR1 MDHEN, CDR2 SYDVKM. This CDR3 comprises 18 residues. Losses at the gene ends were 1 base for V and 6 bases for J; bases not matched to a gene: 10. The DNA of the CDR3 is TGTGCCAGCAGTTTATTGGGGGGGACAGGGGGCGCCCGCAATGAGCAGTTCTTC. The encoded protein is CASSLLGGTGGARNEQFF.

The rearrangement links TRBV7-3 to TRBJ1-2; 9 nucleotides agree with TRBD1. With V trimmed by 5 bases and J by 6 bases, 10 bases remained unmatched. Per germline, CDR1 SGHTA and CDR2 FQGTGA. This CDR3 has 15 residues. This chain's CDR3 is CASSRQGQGTDGYTF. CDR3 bases: TGTGCCAGCAGCAGACAGGGACAGGGCACGGATGGCTACACCTTC.

V is TRBV5-1 and J is TRBJ2-1, with TRBD2 matching over 16 bases. CDR1 SGHRS and CDR2 YFSETQ come from the germline V gene. This CDR3 has 19 amino acids. J lost 4 bases, V lost 4 bases, and 11 bases had no gene match. The chain's CDR3 is CASSHLGLAGGGSYNEQFF. Here the CDR3 DNA reads TGCGCCAGCAGCCACTTGGGACTAGCGGGGGGGGGTTCTTACAATGAGCAGTTCTTC.

The chain joins TRBV18 to TRBJ1-2; D unresolved. This CDR3 is 14 amino acids long. Germline lookup yields CDR1 KGHSH and CDR2 LQKENI. The ends were cut back, 3 bases at V and 4 bases at J, with 12 bases in the middle. The CDR3 coding sequence is TGTGCCAGCTCACCGCCTCCCGGCGGCTATGGCTACACCTTC. Translation gives CASSPPPGGYGYTF.

Here the CDR3 DNA reads TGTGCCAGCAGTTCGGGGGGGACGGCGAACACCGGGGAGCTGTTTTTT. Its protein product is CASSSGGTANTGELFF. V usage is TRBV28 and J usage is TRBJ2-2; TRBD2 matches at 8 bases. The V gene end was trimmed by 4 bases and the J gene end by 0 bases; junction bases not matched to a gene: 4. Germline V gene sequence: CDR1 MDHEN, CDR2 SYDVKM. The CDR3 is 16 residues long.

The chain has TRBV27 and TRBJ2-7; no definite D call. Germline lookup yields CDR1 MNHEY and CDR2 SMNVEV (reference sequence). The CDR3 loop spans 15 amino acids. V lost 1 base, J lost 2 bases, and 12 bases lay in between. The DNA for the CDR3 is TGTGCCAGCAGTTTATGGGCAGCAACAACCTACGAGCAGTACTTC. It yields the protein CASSLWAATTYEQYF.

The chain carries TRBV5-4 and TRBJ2-1, with D possibly matching TRBD1 (6 bases). The germline V gene encodes CDR1 SGHNT and CDR2 YYREEE (reference sequence). The CDR3 sequence is 14 residues long. V lost 7 bases, J lost 0 bases, and 11 bases lay in between. The CDR3 nucleotides read TGTGCCAGCTTACAGGGCAGCTCCTACAATGAGCAGTTCTTC. It translates to CASLQGSSYNEQFF.

This sequence joins TRBV25-1 and TRBJ1-1; D gene ambiguous. The CDR3 sequence is 12 residues long. V lost 4 bases to trimming and J lost 4 bases, with 7 bases between them. Germline CDR1 is MGHDK and CDR2 is SYGVNS. The CDR3 DNA reads TGTGCCAGCAGTGGAGGGTTCACTGAAGCTTTCTTT. Its translation is CASSGGFTEAFF.

The genes are TRBV6-1 and TRBJ1-2; no reliable D call. Germline loops: CDR1 MNHNS, CDR2 SASEGT. The CDR3 contains 15 residues. V was clipped by 5 bases and J by 5 bases, with 18 bases between them. Here the CDR3 reads CASSTQTLELYGYTF. The CDR3 DNA is TGTGCCAGCAGTACCCAAACGCTTGAACTTTATGGCTACACCTTC.

Only one count was recorded for this clone. The chain combines TRBV7-9 with TRBJ1-5, with 9 bases fitting TRBD1. With 3 bases clipped from V and 6 bases from J, the junction kept 12 bases outside the gene matches. The CDR3 totals 17 residues. Germline CDR1 reads SEHNR; CDR2 reads FQNEAQ (reference sequence). The CDR3 DNA reads as TGTGCCAGCAGCTTTCTTTCTTCGGGACAGGGCGTTCAGCCCCAGCATTTT. The encoded protein is CASSFLSSGQGVQPQHF.

The chain has TRBV5-1 and TRBJ1-1; D remains ambiguous. Germline V gene data show CDR1 as SGHRS and CDR2 as YFSETQ. The CDR3 covers 11 residues. Trimming left V 6 bases short and J 0 bases short, with 3 bases between. As DNA, the CDR3 is TGCGCCAGCACTTTGAACACTGAAGCTTTCTTT. It is translated as CASTLNTEAFF. Full variable domain (outside the CDR3, taken from reference TRBV5-1 and TRBJ1-1): KAGVTQTPRYLIKTRGQQVTLSCSPISGHRSVSWYQQTPGQGLQFLFEYFSETQRNKGNFPGRFSGRQFSNSRSEMNVSTLELGDSALYLCASTLNTEAFFGQGTRLTVV.

The J gene is TRBJ1-1, the V gene TRBV23-1; 7 bases match TRBD1. TRBV23-1 is recorded as an ORF, its role being uncertain. V gave up 8 bases and J gave up 1 base; unmatched junction bases: 25. The CDR3 contains 20 residues. The CDR3 here is CASGLPTTGTLLTRNTEAFF. CDR3 nucleotides: TGCGCCAGCGGCCTACCCACGACAGGGACTCTTCTTACGAGGAACACTGAAGCTTTCTTT.

The V gene is TRBV14, the J gene TRBJ2-6, with D possibly being TRBD2 (6 bases). Germline V lookup: CDR1 SGHDN, CDR2 FVKESK. The CDR3 has 13 amino acids. V lost 2 bases and J lost 12, with 11 bases in between. As DNA, the CDR3 is TGTGCCAGCAGCCAATCTCGGGGAGGCGTCCTGACTTTC. As protein: CASSQSRGGVLTF.

V is TRBV2 and J is TRBJ1-1; a weak D match, TRBD1 (6 bases). The CDR3 is 15 amino acids. V was clipped by 3 bases and J by 4 bases, with 15 bases between them. Germline assignment: CDR1 SNHLY and CDR2 FYNNEI. The CDR3 region has the DNA TGTGCCAGCAGTGATCACTACAGGGATCTCACTGAAGCTTTCTTT. Translation: CASSDHYRDLTEAFF.

The chain joins TRBV30 to TRBJ1-5; possibly TRBD1 for D (5 bases). The CDR3 runs 14 residues. V shed 3 bases and J shed 5 bases, with 14 bases lying between them. CDR1 GTSNPN and CDR2 SVGIG come from the germline V gene (reference sequence). This CDR3 is CAWSKTAGHQPQHF. The CDR3 bases are TGTGCCTGGAGCAAGACAGCGGGCCATCAGCCCCAGCATTTT. Together with reference TRBV30 and TRBJ1-5, the CDR3 gives the full variable domain: SQTIHQWPATLVQPVGSPLSLECTVEGTSNPNLYWYRQAAGRGLQLLFYSVGIGQISSEVPQNLSASRPQDRQFILSSKKLLLSDSGFYLCAWSKTAGHQPQHFGDGTRLSIL.

The V and J genes are TRBV11-2 and TRBJ2-7; 11 bases are a match to TRBD2. Germline-derived CDR1 and CDR2 are SGHAT and FQNNGV. Trimming took 4 bases from V and 2 from J; bases not matched to a gene: 4. The CDR3 loop spans 15 amino acids. The CDR3 sequence is CASSWRLAGTYEQYF. Written as DNA, the CDR3 is TGTGCCAGCAGCTGGAGACTAGCGGGAACCTACGAGCAGTACTTC.

The chain couples TRBV5-1 to TRBJ1-6, with D possibly matching TRBD1 (6 bases). This CDR3 has 15 residues. Trimming left V 4 bases short and J 10 bases short, with 18 bases between. From germline, CDR1 is SGHRS and CDR2 YFSETQ. The CDR3 sequence is CASSLVGGLGSPLHF. The CDR3 DNA is TGCGCCAGCAGCCTTGTGGGGGGGCTAGGATCACCCCTCCACTTT.

The V and J genes are TRBV28 and TRBJ1-2, with unresolved D. Germline assignment: CDR1 MDHEN and CDR2 SYDVKM. V shed 2 bases and J shed 3 bases, with 4 bases lying between them. The CDR3 contains 12 residues. For the CDR3, the DNA is TGTGCCAGCAGTTTACGGGACTATGGCTACACCTTC. Translating it yields CASSLRDYGYTF.

V gene TRBV19 combines with J gene TRBJ1-3; D gene ambiguous. V lost 5 bases, J lost 8 bases, and 16 bases lay in between. Germline assignment: CDR1 LNHDA and CDR2 SQIVND (reference sequence). The CDR3 loop spans 14 amino acids. The CDR3 region is CASSAGPAEDTIYF. In DNA, the CDR3 is TGTGCCAGTAGTGCGGGCCCCGCAGAGGACACCATATATTTT.

This clone has only one observation. The chain is built from TRBV11-3 and TRBJ1-1; 7 nucleotides align to TRBD1. V was pared by 5 bases and J by 1 base, with 1 base of the junction left unmatched. The CDR3 is made up of 13 amino acids. Germline loops: CDR1 SGHNT, CDR2 YENEEA. CDR3 protein: CASSRQGNTEAFF. The CDR3 DNA reads TGTGCCAGCAGCCGACAGGGGAACACTGAAGCTTTCTTT.

The chain is built from TRBV7-8 and TRBJ2-2; TRBD1 matches at 8 bases. The CDR3 extends over 16 amino acids. In germline, CDR1 is SGHVS, CDR2 FQNEAQ. V shed 3 bases, J shed 8 bases, and the junction held 11 bases outside the gene matches. The DNA for the CDR3 is TGTGCCAGCAGCTTGAGCGTATCAGGGGGCTTTGGGGAGCTGTTTTTT. Its protein is CASSLSVSGGFGELFF.

The V call is TRBV9, the J call TRBJ2-2, with D tentatively TRBD1 (6 bases). V lost 0 bases and J lost 7, with 13 bases in between. Per germline, CDR1 SGDLS and CDR2 YYNGEE. This CDR3 is 15 amino acids long. The CDR3 DNA follows: TGTGCCAGCAGCGTAGTAACTACCAGGGGCGGGGAGCTGTTTTTT. This encodes CASSVVTTRGGELFF.

The CDR3 DNA is TGTGCCAGCAGTTTGGTACAGCCTGGAACCATATATTTT. Translated: CASSLVQPGTIYF. The rearrangement joins TRBV28 to TRBJ1-3; no reliable D call. CDR1 MDHEN and CDR2 SYDVKM come from the germline V gene. CDR3 size: 13 residues. Trimming cost V 3 bases and J 10 bases, with 13 bases left between them.

The V call is TRBV11-1, the J call TRBJ2-1; 11 nucleotides align to TRBD2. Germline values: CDR1 SGHAT, CDR2 FQDESV (reference sequence). J was trimmed by 2 bases and V by 4 bases; bases with no gene match: 4. This CDR3 has 16 amino acids. The CDR3 reads CASSSGTSGTYNEQFF. The CDR3 DNA is TGTGCCAGCAGCTCGGGGACTAGCGGAACCTACAATGAGCAGTTCTTC.